This T cell receptor beta chain is drawn from a study of cytomegalovirus exposure and HLA in healthy donors. Study results and caveats: Accurate HLA-A and HLA-B prediction from TCR beta sequences was reported for most subjects.

The PCR contained 60 Vbeta and 13 Jbeta primers. Generated by immunoSEQ multiplex PCR, the TCRdb table keeps only in-frame clones and is missing some. The table has over 200,000 clones, around 80% seen once. In the case of this clone: Antigen: not known. This specimen includes other DNA sequences encoding the same CDR3.

V was pared by 4 bases and J by 3 bases, with 3 bases of the junction left unmatched. The germline V gene has CDR1 SGHRS and CDR2 YFSETQ. This CDR3 is built from 14 residues. The sequence derives from a woman in her fifties or sixties in good health and CMV-seropositive. Sequenced material: PBMCs. The chain employs TRBV5-1 and TRBJ1-2; 10 bases map to TRBD1. CDR3 coding DNA: TGCGCCAGCAGCCTAGGGACAGGGGACTATGGCTACACCTTC. Protein: CASSLGTGDYGYTF.